This T cell receptor (beta chain) was identified during a study of CD8+CD57+ T cells in acquired aplastic anemia (dated by TCRdb to about 2018). For context, the study as a whole: DNA extracted from sorted CD4+ and CD8+ cells had a mean of about 3.2 ug, with a range of 0.2 to 27.4 ug. An average of approximately 10 million reads for CD4+ cells and 11 million or so reads for CD8+ cells was obtained from healthy donor samples.

General study outcomes and caveats: No significant difference in CD8+ Simpson's diversity was found between patients and healthy controls (P=0.060). Around 30 CD8+ CDR3 sequences were shared between patients and controls but appeared highly expressed in patients and within their immunodominant clones.

CDR3 length: 15 amino acids, cysteine to phenylalanine. Kept here is only the CDR3 DNA, which spans 45 bases and is read in frame from base 1. Relative to germline, V is 3 bases shorter and J is 4 bases shorter, with 14 bases between their ends. CDR1 and CDR2 were assigned from the germline V gene as SGDLS and YYNGEE. This clonotype was counted ten times or more. Its antigen target is currently unknown. The record has no base qualities; no much larger clone is one base away. TCR repertoires of sorted CD4+ and CD8+ blood T cells from severe aplastic anemia patients and healthy subjects were deep-sequenced in the study. Ficoll-Paque density gradient centrifugation was used to isolate peripheral blood mononuclear cells. CD4+ and CD8+ T cells were sorted by FACS or magnetic beads before DNA extraction. TCR beta VDJ combination and CDR3 sequence profiling used genomic DNA as the template. An Illumina HiSeq 2000 was used for TCR repertoire sequencing. Processing in the source paper ran as follows. Repertoire assessment relied on Simpson's diversity index, CDR3 size and DJ length profiles, and TRBV/TRBJ rearrangement plots. Whichever DNA sequence was most abundant in the deep sequencing data was defined as the immunodominant clone. CDR3 amino acid sequences were checked for sharing between subjects and were compared against published repertoires and the VDJdb database. TCRdb reprocessing: public reads trimmed at Q25 with fastp, clones called with MiXCR, in-frame beta chains kept. Every entry covers one CDR3 protein and lists the most common genes and DNA from its rows. It is TCRdb's table, rather than the study itself, that gives the V and J calls and clone size. Present in this sample are roughly 58,000 distinct CDR3 sequences, less than 65% of which were seen just once. The ten top clones hold roughly 2.5% of the sample.

The sequence was obtained from a human donor in good health, serving as a control. What was sequenced was sorted CD4+, CD8+, or CD8+CD57+ T cells (not recorded which) from PBMCs. Rearrangement joined TRBV9 to TRBJ1-3; no D gene call is confident. The CDR3 protein is CASSAWVGTGNTIYF. The sequenced DNA: TGTGCCAGCAGCGCGTGGGTGGGAACAGGAAACACCATATATTTT. Supplemented by the reference TRBV9 and TRBJ1-3 proteins around the CDR3, the complete variable domain is DSGVTQTPKHLITATGQRVTLRCSPRSGDLSVYWYQQSLDQGLQFLIQYYNGEERAKGNILERFSAQQFPDLHSELNLSSLELGDSALYFCASSAWVGTGNTIYFGEGSWLTVV.